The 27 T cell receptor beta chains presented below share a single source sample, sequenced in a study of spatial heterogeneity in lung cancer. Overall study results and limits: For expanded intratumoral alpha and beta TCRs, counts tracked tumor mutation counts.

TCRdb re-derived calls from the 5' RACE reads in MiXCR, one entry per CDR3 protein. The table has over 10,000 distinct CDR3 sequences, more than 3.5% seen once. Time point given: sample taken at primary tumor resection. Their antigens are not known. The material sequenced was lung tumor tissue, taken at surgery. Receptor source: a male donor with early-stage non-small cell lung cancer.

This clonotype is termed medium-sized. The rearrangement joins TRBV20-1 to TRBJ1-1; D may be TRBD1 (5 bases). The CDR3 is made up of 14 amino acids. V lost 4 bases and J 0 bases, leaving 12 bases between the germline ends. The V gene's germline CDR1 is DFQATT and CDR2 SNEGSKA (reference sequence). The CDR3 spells CSAIPGRLNTEAFF. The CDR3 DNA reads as TGCAGTGCTATTCCGGGACGCTTGAACACTGAAGCTTTCTTT.

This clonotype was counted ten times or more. The CDR3 DNA reads TGCAGTGCTAATTGGGCCACTGAAGCTTTCTTT. Residues: CSANWATEAFF. The genes are TRBV20-1 and TRBJ1-1; the D is unclear. Trimming cost V 4 bases and J 4 bases, with 7 bases left between them. The CDR3 is 11 residues long. CDR1 and CDR2 from the germline V gene are DFQATT and SNEGSKA (reference sequence).

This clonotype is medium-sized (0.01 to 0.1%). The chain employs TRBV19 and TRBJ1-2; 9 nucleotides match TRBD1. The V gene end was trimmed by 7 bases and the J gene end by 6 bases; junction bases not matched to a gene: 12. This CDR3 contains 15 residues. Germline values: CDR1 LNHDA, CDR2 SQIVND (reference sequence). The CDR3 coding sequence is TGTGCCAGTATCTCGTTGGTGGACAGGGGAAATGGCTACACCTTC. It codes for CASISLVDRGNGYTF.

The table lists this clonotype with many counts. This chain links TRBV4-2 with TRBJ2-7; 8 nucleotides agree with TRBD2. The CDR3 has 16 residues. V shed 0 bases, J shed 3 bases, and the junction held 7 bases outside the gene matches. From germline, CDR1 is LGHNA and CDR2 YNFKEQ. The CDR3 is CASSQDLASGYYEQYF. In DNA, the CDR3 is TGTGCCAGCAGCCAAGATTTGGCTAGCGGGTACTACGAGCAGTACTTC.

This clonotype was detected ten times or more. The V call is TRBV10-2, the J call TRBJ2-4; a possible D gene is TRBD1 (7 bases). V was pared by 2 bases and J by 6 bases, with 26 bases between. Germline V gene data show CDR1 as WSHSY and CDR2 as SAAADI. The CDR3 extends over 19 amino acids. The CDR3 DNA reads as TGCGCCAGCAGTGAGCTCCCGGTCAGTCATAGACAGGGAGGAAACATTCAGTACTTC. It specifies CASSELPVSHRQGGNIQYF.

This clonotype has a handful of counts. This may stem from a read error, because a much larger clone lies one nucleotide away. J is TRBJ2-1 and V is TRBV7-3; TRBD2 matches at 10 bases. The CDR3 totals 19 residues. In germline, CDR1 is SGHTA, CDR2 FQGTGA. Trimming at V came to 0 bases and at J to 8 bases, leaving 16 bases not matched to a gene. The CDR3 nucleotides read TGTGCCAGCAGCTTAACCCCCCTAAGGTCTAGCGGGAGTAGCGATGAGCAGTTCTTC. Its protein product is CASSLTPLRSSGSSDEQFF. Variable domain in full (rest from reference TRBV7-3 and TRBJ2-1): GAGVSQTPSNKVTEKGKYVELRCDPISGHTALYWYRQSLGQGPEFLIYFQGTGAADDSGLPNDRFFAVRPEGSVSTLKIQRTERGDSAVYLCASSLTPLRSSGSSDEQFFGPGTRLTVL.

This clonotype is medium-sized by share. The CDR3 nucleotides read TGCGCCAGCAGCCAAGATCGGCCAGGGGCAAATGAGCAGTTCTTC. Translating it yields CASSQDRPGANEQFF. J is TRBJ2-1 and V is TRBV4-1, with a tentative D call TRBD1 (6 bases). The V and J ends lost 0 bases and 7 bases respectively, with 13 bases between them. Germline lookup yields CDR1 MGHRA and CDR2 YSYEKL. The CDR3 runs to 15 residues.

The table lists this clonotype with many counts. CDR3 DNA: TGTGCCAGCAGTCGACTTGTTCAGGAGACCCAGTACTTC. Translation gives CASSRLVQETQYF. V is TRBV3-1 and J is TRBJ2-5; the D is unclear. This CDR3 has 13 amino acids. V was clipped by 6 bases and J by 5 bases, with 13 bases between them. Germline CDR1 and CDR2: LGHDT and YNNKEL (reference sequence).

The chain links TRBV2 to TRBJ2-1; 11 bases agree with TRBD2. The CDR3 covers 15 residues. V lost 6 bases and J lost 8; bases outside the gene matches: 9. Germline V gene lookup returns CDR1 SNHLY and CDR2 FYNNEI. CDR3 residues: CASSPLAGGGYEQFF. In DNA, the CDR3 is TGTGCCAGCAGCCCCCTAGCGGGGGGCGGCTATGAGCAGTTCTTC. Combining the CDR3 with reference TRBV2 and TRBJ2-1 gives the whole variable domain EPEVTQTPSHQVTQMGQEVILRCVPISNHLYFYWYRQILGQKVEFLVSFYNNEISEKSEIFDDQFSVERPDGSNFTLKIRSTKLEDSAMYFCASSPLAGGGYEQFFGPGTRLTVL.

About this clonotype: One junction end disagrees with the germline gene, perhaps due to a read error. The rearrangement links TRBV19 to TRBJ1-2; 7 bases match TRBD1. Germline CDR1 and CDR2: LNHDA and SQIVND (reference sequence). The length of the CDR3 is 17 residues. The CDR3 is CASSIGLGQAMSYGYNF. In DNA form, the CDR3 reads TGTGCCAGTAGTATAGGCCTCGGACAGGCGATGAGCTATGGCTACAACTTC.

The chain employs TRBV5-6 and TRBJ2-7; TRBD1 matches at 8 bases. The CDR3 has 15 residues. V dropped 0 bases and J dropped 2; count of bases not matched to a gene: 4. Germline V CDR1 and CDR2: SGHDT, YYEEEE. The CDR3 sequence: CASSLGQGSAYEQYF. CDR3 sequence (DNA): TGTGCCAGCAGCTTGGGACAGGGGAGTGCCTACGAGCAGTACTTC.

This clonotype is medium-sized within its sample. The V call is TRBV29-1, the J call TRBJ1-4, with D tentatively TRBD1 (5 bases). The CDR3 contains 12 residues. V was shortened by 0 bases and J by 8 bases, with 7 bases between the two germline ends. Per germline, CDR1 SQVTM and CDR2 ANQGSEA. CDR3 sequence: CSVEEEGEKLFF. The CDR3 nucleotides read TGCAGCGTTGAAGAAGAGGGGGAAAAACTGTTTTTT. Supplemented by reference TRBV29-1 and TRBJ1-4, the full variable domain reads SAVISQKPSRDICQRGTSLTIQCQVDSQVTMMFWYRQQPGQSLTLIATANQGSEATYESGFVIDKFPISRPNLTFSTLTVSNMSPEDSSIYLCSVEEEGEKLFFGSGTQLSVL.

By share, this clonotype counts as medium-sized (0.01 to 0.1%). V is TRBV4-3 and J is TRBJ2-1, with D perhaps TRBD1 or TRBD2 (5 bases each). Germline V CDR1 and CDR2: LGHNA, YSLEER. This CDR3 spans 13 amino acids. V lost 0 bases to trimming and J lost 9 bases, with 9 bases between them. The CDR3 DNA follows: TGCGCCAGCAGCCAAGACTGGGGGAGTGAGCAGTTCTTC. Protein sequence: CASSQDWGSEQFF.

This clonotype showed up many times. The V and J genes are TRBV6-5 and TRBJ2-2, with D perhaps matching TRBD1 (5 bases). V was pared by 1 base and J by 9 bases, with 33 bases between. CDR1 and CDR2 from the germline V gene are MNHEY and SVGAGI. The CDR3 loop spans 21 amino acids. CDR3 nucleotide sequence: TGTGCCAGCAGTTACTTTGGGGTCCCGTTGGGTGACAGAGCCACCGGCAGGGAGCTGTTTTTT. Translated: CASSYFGVPLGDRATGRELFF.

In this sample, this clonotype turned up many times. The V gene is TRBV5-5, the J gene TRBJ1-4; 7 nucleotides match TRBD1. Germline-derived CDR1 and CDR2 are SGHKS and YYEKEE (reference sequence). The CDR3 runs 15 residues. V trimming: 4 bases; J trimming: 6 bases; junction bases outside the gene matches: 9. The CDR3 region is CASSKYVDRDEKLFF. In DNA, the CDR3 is TGTGCCAGCAGCAAGTATGTCGACAGGGATGAAAAACTGTTTTTT.

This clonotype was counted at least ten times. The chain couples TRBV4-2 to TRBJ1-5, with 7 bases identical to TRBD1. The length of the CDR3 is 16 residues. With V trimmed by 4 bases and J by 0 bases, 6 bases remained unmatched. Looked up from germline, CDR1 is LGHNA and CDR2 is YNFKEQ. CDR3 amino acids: CASSRRQGDSNQPQHF. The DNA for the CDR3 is TGTGCCAGCAGCCGCCGACAGGGTGATAGCAATCAGCCCCAGCATTTT.

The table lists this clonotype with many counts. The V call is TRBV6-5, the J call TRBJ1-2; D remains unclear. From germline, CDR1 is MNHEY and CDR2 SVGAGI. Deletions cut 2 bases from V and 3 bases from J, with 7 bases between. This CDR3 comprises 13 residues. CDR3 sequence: CASSYGVYYGYTF. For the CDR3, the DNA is TGTGCCAGCAGTTACGGGGTCTACTATGGCTACACCTTC.

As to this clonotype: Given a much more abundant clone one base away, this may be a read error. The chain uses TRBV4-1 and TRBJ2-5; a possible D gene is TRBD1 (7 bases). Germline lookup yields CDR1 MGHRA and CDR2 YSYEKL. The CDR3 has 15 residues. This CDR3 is CASSPGARGAESQYF. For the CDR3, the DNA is TGCGCCAGCAGCCCCGGCGCCAGGGGGGCAGAGTCCCAGTACTTC.

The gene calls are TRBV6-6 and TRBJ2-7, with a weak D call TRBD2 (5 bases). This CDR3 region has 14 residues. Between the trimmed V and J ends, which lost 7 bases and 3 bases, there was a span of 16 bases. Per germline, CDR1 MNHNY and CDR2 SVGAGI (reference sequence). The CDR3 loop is CASNRDSSLYEQYF. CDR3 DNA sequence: TGTGCCAGCAATCGGGATTCTAGCCTCTACGAGCAGTACTTC.

The CDR3 sequence is CASSQPEAEVFVTDTQYF. The CDR3 nucleotides are TGTGCCAGCAGTCAACCAGAGGCGGAGGTCTTCGTCACAGATACGCAGTATTTT. The chain is built from TRBV7-6 and TRBJ2-3; D might be TRBD2 (5 bases). The germline CDR1 and CDR2 sequences are SGHVS and FNYEAQ. V lost 6 bases, J lost 2 bases, and 24 bases lay in between. The CDR3 totals 18 residues. Variable domain in full (rest from reference TRBV7-6 and TRBJ2-3): GAGVSQSPRYKVTKRGQDVALRCDPISGHVSLYWYRQALGQGPEFLTYFNYEAQQDKSGLPNDRFSAERPEGSISTLTIQRTEQRDSAMYRCASSQPEAEVFVTDTQYFGPGTRLTVL.

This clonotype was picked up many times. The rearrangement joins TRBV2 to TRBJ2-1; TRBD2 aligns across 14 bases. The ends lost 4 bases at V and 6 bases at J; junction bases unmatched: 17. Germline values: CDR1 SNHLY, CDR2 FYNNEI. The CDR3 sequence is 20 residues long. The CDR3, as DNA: TGTGCCAGCAGTGGAGGGGTCCAGGGGACTAGCGGGAGCTCTCCCAATGAGCAGTTCTTC. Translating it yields CASSGGVQGTSGSSPNEQFF.

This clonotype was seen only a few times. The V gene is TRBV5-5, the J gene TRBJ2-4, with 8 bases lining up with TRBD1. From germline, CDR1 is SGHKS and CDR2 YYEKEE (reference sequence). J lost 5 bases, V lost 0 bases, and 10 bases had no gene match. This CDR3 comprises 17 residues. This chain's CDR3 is CASSLVGWQGAENIQYF. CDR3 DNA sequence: TGTGCCAGCAGCTTGGTAGGTTGGCAGGGGGCTGAAAACATTCAGTACTTC.

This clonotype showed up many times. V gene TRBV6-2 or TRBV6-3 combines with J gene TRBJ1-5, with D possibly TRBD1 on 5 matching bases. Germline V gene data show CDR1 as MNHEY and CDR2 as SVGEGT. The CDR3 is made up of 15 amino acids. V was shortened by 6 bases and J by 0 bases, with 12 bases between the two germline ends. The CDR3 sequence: CASRNGGISNQPQHF. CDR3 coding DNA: TGTGCCAGCAGAAACGGGGGAATTAGCAATCAGCCCCAGCATTTT.

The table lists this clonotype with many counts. CDR3 DNA: TGTGCCAGCAGCTTGCTCCGAGGGTCTGGGGCCAACGTCCTGACTTTC. Translation gives CASSLLRGSGANVLTF. The chain has TRBV5-6 and TRBJ2-6, with D possibly being TRBD2 (5 bases). Germline CDR1 is SGHDT and CDR2 is YYEEEE. The CDR3 covers 16 residues. V dropped 1 base and J dropped 1 base, with 9 bases sitting between them. The complete variable domain, with remaining parts taken from reference TRBV5-6 and TRBJ2-6, reads DAGVTQSPTHLIKTRGQQVTLRCSPKSGHDTVSWYQQALGQGPQFIFQYYEEEERQRGNFPDRFSGHQFPNYSSELNVNALLLGDSALYLCASSLLRGSGANVLTFGAGSRLTVL.

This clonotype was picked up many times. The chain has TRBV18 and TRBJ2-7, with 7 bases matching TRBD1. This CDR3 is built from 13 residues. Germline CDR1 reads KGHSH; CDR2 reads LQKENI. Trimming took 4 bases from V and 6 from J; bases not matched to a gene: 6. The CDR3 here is CASSQERGPEQYV. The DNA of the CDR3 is TGTGCCAGCTCACAAGAAAGGGGGCCCGAGCAGTACGTC.

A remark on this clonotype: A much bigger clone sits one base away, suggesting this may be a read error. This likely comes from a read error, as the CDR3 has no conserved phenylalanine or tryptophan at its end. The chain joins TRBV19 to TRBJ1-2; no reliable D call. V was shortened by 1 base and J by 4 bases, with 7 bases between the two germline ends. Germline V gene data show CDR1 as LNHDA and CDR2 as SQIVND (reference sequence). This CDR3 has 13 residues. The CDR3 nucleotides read TGTGCCAGTAGTATAGCCCAGAGCTATGGCTACACCTCC. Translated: CASSIAQSYGYTS.

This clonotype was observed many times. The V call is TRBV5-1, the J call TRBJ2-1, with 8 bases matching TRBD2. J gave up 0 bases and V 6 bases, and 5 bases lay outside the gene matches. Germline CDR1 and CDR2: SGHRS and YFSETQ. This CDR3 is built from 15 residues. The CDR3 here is CASTEAGGSYNEQFF. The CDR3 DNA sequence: TGCGCCAGCACAGAGGCGGGGGGCTCCTACAATGAGCAGTTCTTC.